This section outlines one T cell receptor beta chain sequence together with its context. A far larger clone differs by one base, so this is likely a read error. V was clipped by 0 bases and J by 4 bases, with 13 bases between them. The CDR3 runs to 16 residues. Germline V gene data show CDR1 as SGHNT and CDR2 as YENEEA. This sample was taken from a study of prognosis after radiotherapy for stage I lung cancer. With two-round multiplex PCR, TCR beta CDR3 sequences were amplified from genomic DNA. For every TRBV and TRBJ gene, a specific primer was used in first-round PCR. One entry per CDR3 protein, called by TCRdb with MiXCR from the multiplex PCR reads. The profile shows roughly 30,000 distinct CDR3 sequences, around 48% of them singletons.

Source: PBMCs, taken before or after stereotactic body radiation therapy (not recorded which). The rearrangement joins TRBV11-3 to TRBJ2-1; D perhaps matches TRBD2 (6 bases). This sequence was found in a donor aged 50 or older with non-small cell lung cancer. CDR3 protein: CASSLDGSGVYNEQFF. The CDR3 DNA reads TGTGCCAGCAGCTTAGATGGGTCGGGAGTGTACAATGAGCAGTTCTTC.